The source of this T cell receptor (beta chain) is a study of early T cells in non-severe SARS-CoV-2 infection. Study-level information: Whole-blood bulk RNA, unsorted, was sequenced, and chains were unpaired.

Unique molecular identifiers were affixed to single, distinct cDNA molecules. TCRdb reprocessed the 5' RACE reads via MiXCR and lists one record per CDR3 protein. The profile covers tens of thousands of distinct CDR3 sequences, with about 10% appearing a single time and approximately 6.4% taken by the ten largest. Germline V gives CDR1 DFQATT, CDR2 SNEGSKA (reference sequence). The CDR3 length is 14 residues. Trimming cost V 3 bases and J 0 bases, with 9 bases left between them. This clonotype has a count of ten or more. Its cognate antigen is unknown. Whole-study findings and limits: VDJdb matches were skewed toward anti-spike CD8 T cell responses.

The V and J genes are TRBV20-1 and TRBJ2-1, with unresolved D. The source of this sequence is an adult who was a healthcare worker with PCR-confirmed SARS-CoV-2 infection or an uninfected control (not recorded which). Sequencing was done on a sample of whole blood. CDR3 in DNA: TGCAGTGCTAGCCTCCTCGTCTCCTACAATGAGCAGTTCTTC. Translation: CSASLLVSYNEQFF.